The clone carrying this T cell receptor beta chain has only one observation. Its specificity is unknown. The entry originates in a study of OX40 agonist ivuxolimab in advanced cancers. On the study more broadly: Treatment received earlier with anti-PD-1, anti-PD-L1 or anti-CTLA-4 agents was allowed, and 40% had some. Whole-study findings and limits: Expanded clones tended on average to be more numerous among CD8+ T cells than CD4+. Some of the lowest clonal expansion was seen in partial responders at 0.1-3.0 mg/kg.

Generated by immunoSEQ multiplex PCR, the TCRdb table keeps only in-frame clones and is missing some. The table includes more than 85,000 clones, 90% detected once. The V end was cut by 6 bases, the J end by 3 bases, with 12 bases between. Germline V lookup: CDR1 MDHEN, CDR2 SYDVKM. The CDR3 loop spans 13 amino acids. This chain connects TRBV28 to TRBJ2-7; perhaps TRBD1 as D (6 bases). The clonotype was recovered from an adult with an advanced solid tumor such as melanoma, head and neck, liver or kidney cancer. The starting material was CD4+ or CD8+ T cells sorted from blood, obtained in a trial of the OX40 agonist ivuxolimab. The DNA for the CDR3 is TGTGCCAGCAGCTCAGGGGATAACTACGAGCAGTACTTC. Amino acid sequence: CASSSGDNYEQYF.